A selection of T cell receptor beta chains follows, all from one sample in a study of cytomegalovirus exposure and HLA in healthy donors. Profiled with immunoSEQ multiplex PCR; TCRdb holds only in-frame clones, not every one. The table shows about 180,000 clones, with roughly 77% occurring only once. The sample consisted of PBMCs. Source of these receptors: a woman aged 25 to 39 in good health and CMV-seronegative. Both conserved end residues are part of each CDR3. D genes are given only for firm matches. Size values are once, few and many counts, or a class for expanded clones, and some rows have none.

CDR3 DNA	CDR3 protein	V gene	J gene	D gene	clone size
TGTGCCAGCAGTCCCGACAGGGGAACGGGAAACACCATATATTTT	CASSPDRGTGNTIYF	TRBV6-5	TRBJ1-3	TRBD1	NA
TGCGCCAGCAGCCAAGATGGGGGGCAGGGGGCCAATAATTCACCCCTCCACTTT	CASSQDGGQGANNSPLHF	TRBV4-1	TRBJ1-6	TRBD1	NA
TGTGCCAGCAGTTACTATAGCGGGGGACGGGCTGAAGCTTTCTTT	CASSYYSGGRAEAFF	TRBV6-5	TRBJ1-1	NA	few
TGTGCCAGCCTTCCACCGGGTGCAGCGGAAAAACTGTTTTTT	CASLPPGAAEKLFF	TRBV18	TRBJ1-4	NA	NA
TGTGCCAGCAGCCGACTTGGTCCGCGGGTGCAAACTGAAGCTTTCTTT	CASSRLGPRVQTEAFF	TRBV7-8	TRBJ1-1	NA	NA
TGTGCCACCCGGCTGGGGGGTGTCACAGATACGCAGTATTTT	CATRLGGVTDTQYF	TRBV6-1	TRBJ2-3	NA	NA
TGTGCCAGCAGCTTTAGCGGGGGGGTCGAGACCCAGTACTTC	CASSFSGGVETQYF	TRBV5-4	TRBJ2-5	TRBD2	NA
TGCGCCAGCAGCCCGACCGTTAGCGGGGGGGCCGGAGATACGCAGTATTTT	CASSPTVSGGAGDTQYF	TRBV4-3	TRBJ2-3	TRBD2	NA
TGTGCCAGTAGTGAGACAGGGGGCCTTGAGAATGAGCAGTTCTTC	CASSETGGLENEQFF	TRBV19	TRBJ2-1	TRBD1	NA
TGTGCCAGCACCCGAAGCCGGGCCGCCTCGGGATCCCTCCACTTT	CASTRSRAASGSLHF	TRBV6-1	TRBJ1-6	NA	few
TGTGCCAGTAGTAACCCCGGGGGGTCCAACTATGGCTACACCTTC	CASSNPGGSNYGYTF	TRBV19	TRBJ1-2	NA	few
TGTGCCAGCAGAGACAGGGGCGATCAGCCCCAGCATTTT	CASRDRGDQPQHF	TRBV2	TRBJ1-5	TRBD1	few
TGTGCCAGCAGGCCGGGACACGGAGACGACGAGCAGTACTTC	CASRPGHGDDEQYF	TRBV6-1	TRBJ2-7	NA	NA
TGTGCCAGCAGCTCGACAGGGGCCTCCTACGAGCAGTACTTC	CASSSTGASYEQYF	TRBV7-2	TRBJ2-7	TRBD1	few
TGTGCCTGGAGTGCCCTGGGACTAGCGGGGGCGTACTTC	CAWSALGLAGAYF	TRBV30	TRBJ2-7	TRBD2	once
TGTGCCAGCAGCCAGGGACTAGTCAACACCGGGGAGCTGTTTTTT	CASSQGLVNTGELFF	TRBV4-2	TRBJ2-2	TRBD2	few
TGTGCCAGCAGCTTCGGACTGAGCAACACTGAAGCTTTCTTT	CASSFGLSNTEAFF	TRBV7-6	TRBJ1-1	NA	NA